These T cell receptor beta chains were read from a single sample in a study of OX40 agonist ivuxolimab in advanced cancers. Generated by immunoSEQ multiplex PCR, the TCRdb table keeps only in-frame clones and is missing some. The sample carries nearly 60,000 clones, around 90% recorded once. The sequencing here drew on CD4+ or CD8+ T cells sorted from blood, taken in a trial of the OX40 agonist ivuxolimab. The origin of the receptors is an adult with an advanced solid tumor such as melanoma, head and neck, liver or kidney cancer. The CDR3 runs from the conserved cysteine through the conserved F or W. A D gene is named only where the DNA matches it firmly.

j_call v_call d_call cdr3_aa
TRBJ2-1 TRBV18 - CASSPISINEQFF
TRBJ2-2 TRBV6-5 TRBD1 CASSLQGPGTGELFF
TRBJ2-1 TRBV4-3 TRBD2 CASSQDHLAGHNEQFF
TRBJ2-1 TRBV18 - CASSPFPVDEQFF
TRBJ1-1 TRBV6-5 - CASGRTEAFF
TRBJ1-2 TRBV29-1 - CSVVSSHYGYTF
TRBJ1-5 TRBV10-2 - CASSESGEDQPQHF
TRBJ2-1 TRBV19 - CASSIGVLHEQFF
TRBJ1-4 TRBV5-1 - CASSLGSTNEKLFF
TRBJ2-3 TRBV19 TRBD1 CASNPTGGMTDTQYF
TRBJ2-7 TRBV4-1 - CASSQVQGPYEQYF
TRBJ1-4 TRBV30 - CAWRIGQIQNEKLFF
TRBJ2-7 TRBV10-1 TRBD1 CARNSGTGYPYEQYF
TRBJ2-5 TRBV6-1 TRBD1 CASSGTGGAGETQYF
TRBJ2-5 TRBV5-6 - CASSPYSGFETQYF
TRBJ1-1 TRBV20-1 - CSGEGNTEAFF
TRBJ2-5 TRBV7-6 - CASSLVWAGQETQYF
TRBJ2-7 TRBV5-1 TRBD1 CASSSSGTGFYEQYF
TRBJ2-3 TRBV7-2 - CASSFESGNTQYF
TRBJ1-3 TRBV7-8 - CASSLSGNSGNTIYF
TRBJ2-1 TRBV7-3 TRBD1 CASSLQGAAYNEQFF
TRBJ1-2 TRBV6-5 TRBD1 CASIKVTGGYGYTF
TRBJ1-2 TRBV7-8 - CASSPEEGRGGYTF
TRBJ2-7 TRBV5-1 TRBD1 CASSPGTGGNEQYF
TRBJ1-4 TRBV5-1 TRBD1 CASSFKGGTGVGEKLFF
TRBJ1-2 TRBV11-2 - CASSFLDGYTF
TRBJ1-1 TRBV19 - CASSIADKRGTEAFF
TRBJ2-7 TRBV10-1 TRBD1 CASSDGQGFGEQYF
TRBJ2-5 TRBV15 - CATSRGQLQETQYF
TRBJ2-7 TRBV28 - CASSQPTLTYEQYF
TRBJ2-4 TRBV19 - CASQGSGTSQNIQYF
TRBJ1-1 TRBV11-3 TRBD1 CASSERTGFDTEAFF
TRBJ2-2 TRBV18 TRBD2 CASSPRLAGGPDTGELFF
TRBJ2-3 TRBV5-6 TRBD2 CASRTSGQDTQYF
TRBJ2-3 TRBV29-1 TRBD2 CSVLVFTGGDTQYF
TRBJ2-7 TRBV4-1 - CASSQDIGRGFEQYF
TRBJ2-1 TRBV5-4 TRBD1 CASSFPGQGYNEQFF